This record looks at one T cell receptor (beta chain) sequence and its context. This sample is drawn from a study of yellow fever vaccine responses in identical twins. Germline V gene data show CDR1 as SGHAT and CDR2 as FQNNGV. V dropped 5 bases and J dropped 1; count of bases not matched to a gene: 7. This CDR3 has 15 residues. TCRdb passed the RT-PCR reads through MiXCR, listing each CDR3 protein once. Seen here are tens of thousands of distinct CDR3 sequences, roughly three fifths observed once, and the top ten hold roughly 4.3%. The sample was T cells from blood (PBMCs), unsorted or a sorted subset (not recorded which), taken before or after yellow fever vaccination (not recorded which). This chain joins TRBV11-2 and TRBJ2-7; 8 nucleotides agree with TRBD1. The source is a woman between 18 and 29 years old who received the yellow fever vaccine. The CDR3 bases are TGTGCCAGCAGCGCCCGGGACAGGAGGTCCTACGAGCAGTACGTC. Translation gives CASSARDRRSYEQYV.